This T cell receptor beta chain was profiled in a study of T cells in Graves' hyperthyroidism and ophthalmopathy. This clonotype was counted ten times or more. Germline CDR1 is MNHEY and CDR2 is SVGAGI. With 3 bases removed from V and 4 bases from J, the gap between germline ends came to 25 bases. This CDR3 contains 19 residues. RNA transcripts yielded amplified TCR beta CDR3 regions. The HTBI primer set served for first-round RT-PCR of the TCR CDR3. Each CDR3 protein gets one entry after TCRdb re-called the multiplex PCR reads with MiXCR. This table holds 400,000 or so distinct CDR3 sequences, 11% to 15% found once.

The rearrangement joins TRBV6-5 to TRBJ2-1; D is possibly TRBD2 (7 bases). Sequenced: blood. This clonotype was obtained from a middle-aged man with Graves' ophthalmopathy. CDR3 nucleotides: TGTGCCAGCAGTTATCCAGGGGACGGAAGCGGGGCGGTATACAATGAGCAGTTCTTC. As protein: CASSYPGDGSGAVYNEQFF.